A single TCR beta chain is shown here with its context. These data are taken from a study of blood T cell repertoires in COVID-19. CDR3 length equals 18 residues. The germline V gene has CDR1 WSHSY and CDR2 SAAADI. J was trimmed by 1 base and V by 8 bases; bases with no gene match: 9. Per the study methods: Reference gene primer amplification in the assay estimated nucleated cell counts. TCRdb's copy holds only in-frame clones and misses some; the assay was immunoSEQ multiplex PCR. V, J and clone size were drawn from that table, and D and trimming were deduced from the DNA. The profile shows 300,000 to 350,000 clones, 90% of them singletons.

This TCR was recovered from a woman aged 30 to 39 with COVID-19, enrolled during active disease. The source material was peripheral blood. The chain uses TRBV10-2 and TRBJ2-3; 16 bases line up with TRBD2. CDR3 protein: CASLLTGTSGRGTDTQYF. For the CDR3, the DNA is TGCGCCAGCCTTCTTACCGGGACTAGCGGGAGGGGCACAGATACGCAGTATTTT.